This T cell receptor (beta chain) was documented in a study of cytomegalovirus exposure and HLA in healthy donors. Findings of the study overall: Later examination showed HLA-associated TCR beta chains had greater clonal expansion than equally common others. Reports described diagnosis of cytomegalovirus status by the classifier as highly specific and sensitive. Analysis was carried out at a later point, and it linked a missense DCLRE1C variant to TCR beta V- and J-gene trimming. An analysis that was carried out later associated 15,000 to 20,000 TCR beta sequences with HLA alleles at 0.05 false discovery rate.

Researchers ran the PCR with 60 Vbeta and 13 Jbeta primers. Only in-frame clones appear in the TCRdb table, and some are missing; sequencing was by immunoSEQ multiplex PCR. The sample contains roughly 81,000 clones, roughly 73% of which appear only once. Details on this clone: The antigen is undetermined.

This CDR3 comprises 19 residues. CDR1 is MGHRA and CDR2 is YSYEKL in the germline V gene. V lost 1 base to trimming and J lost 2 bases; unmatched junction nucleotides: 15. The sequence was obtained from a boy between 10 and 17 years old in good health and CMV-seronegative. Sequenced material: PBMCs. V usage is TRBV4-1 and J usage is TRBJ2-7; TRBD2 agrees at 9 bases. The CDR3 protein is CASSQVPSGVAMGAYEQYF. The DNA for the CDR3 is TGCGCCAGCAGCCAAGTGCCTAGCGGGGTTGCCATGGGGGCCTACGAGCAGTACTTC.